Below, one T cell receptor (beta chain) is given with its context. This clonotype was recorded at least ten times. The antigen it binds to is not known. Per-base qualities were not stored, and no clone one base away is much larger. The sample is drawn from a study of molecular identifiers for immune sequencing clone quantification (dated by TCRdb to the late 2010s). For the wider study: In a replicate experiment, RNA from roughly 20,000 or 100,000 naive CD8 T cells was split into five aliquots, four of which were sequenced. This methods study used CD8 T cells to benchmark TCR RNA copy counting and molecular-identifier clustering-based TCR repertoire sequencing (MIDCIRS).

Library creation used PCR. Sequencing used an Illumina HiSeq 4000. Preparation of bulk TCR libraries followed a previously described approach, with the TCR primers listed in Table S5. Total RNA was purified with the Qiagen AllPrep DNA/RNA kit. Reads from multiple sequencing runs of the same library were pooled before analysis. In the source study's methods: Reads were retained only if an exact TCR constant sequence was present, and the retained reads were trimmed to 150 nt and grouped according to their 12-nt molecular barcodes. Reads within each barcode group were sub-clustered using a 15% Levenshtein threshold, and quality-weighted consensus sequences were constructed for each RNA molecule. Non-functional sequences were removed, as were lower-count sequences one edit away from another. Barcode sub-clusters with fewer than 20% of the maximum read count were removed, based on fitting two negative binomial distributions. TCRdb cleaned the public reads at Q25 with fastp, built clones with MiXCR and kept in-frame beta chains. Here each entry gathers all rows of one CDR3 protein and keeps the most common genes and DNA. The V and J calls here are based on TCRdb, not the publication. The table for this sample lists more than 450,000 distinct CDR3 sequences; over 20% of them were counted only once. Clones ranked in the top ten supply 0.7% to 1% of the sample.

CDR1 GTSNPN and CDR2 SVGIG are derived from the germline V gene (reference sequence). Inclusive of the bounding cysteine and phenylalanine, the CDR3 is 19 residues long. Only the CDR3 region is kept as DNA, spanning 57 bases read in frame from base 1. Clipping removes 3 bases from V and 2 bases from J, with 14 as the unmatched junction base count. Libraries of naive CD8 T cells were built from approximately 20,000 to 1,000,000 sorted cells, with 10%, 30% or 50% of the purified RNA used. Naive CD8 T cells, defined as CD8+CD4-CCR7+CD45RA+, were FACS-sorted into RLT Plus buffer on a BD FACSAria II. Roughly 10 TCR copies' worth of Jurkat RNA were spiked into roughly 20,000-1,000,000 naive CD8 T cell samples to test detection sensitivity. CD8 T cells were enriched with RosetteSep CD8+ T Cell Enrichment Cocktail and Ficoll-Paque, followed by ACK red cell lysis. What the authors observed across the whole study: In CMV-specific effector cells, over 99% of molecules were held by clones above 20 RNA copies, whereas under 1% of molecules were held by such clones in naive cells. The naive libraries included spiked-in Jurkat TCR RNA (roughly nine copies' worth), and this RNA is not part of the donor repertoire. Spiked-in Jurkat TCR RNA equal to a single cell's worth was reported to be detectable even within 1,100,000 naive CD8 T cells. Highly expanded clone sizes could be underestimated if identical TCR molecules share a barcode. When barcode sub-clustering was not used, chimeric consensus sequences inflated TCR diversity, with chimeras reaching as high as 47%. Modeling indicated approximately 2.7 TCR RNA copies recovered per cell, compared with about 10 by digital PCR, which implies a capture efficiency of approximately 30%.

Sequenced sample: naive CD8+ T cells from blood, with Jurkat cell RNA spiked in. The cell subset or site label here, explained by the study, means: FACS-sorted CD8+CD4-CCR7+CD45RA+ naive T cells. The TCR comes from a human donor in good health. Some libraries in this study had Jurkat cell RNA spiked in. The rearranged chain carries TRBV30 and TRBJ2-3, and 13 bases in between align with TRBD2. The DNA is as follows: TGTGCCTGGAGAGCCTGGGGGCCCGGGACTAGCGGGAACACAGATACGCAGTATTTT. Its protein product is CAWRAWGPGTSGNTDTQYF.